This TCR beta chain was retrieved from a study of response to subunit inactivated influenza vaccine. Findings and limits, study-wide: A suggestion made by the authors is that each seasonal influenza vaccination recruits few new T cells.

The V end was cut by 0 bases, the J end by 4 bases, with 14 bases between. The CDR3 runs to 16 residues. Germline V lookup: CDR1 SGHDT, CDR2 YYEEEE. As to this clonotype: Its target is not known.

TCRdb used MiXCR to reprocess the RT-PCR reads, holding one entry per CDR3 protein. This table has about 180,000 distinct CDR3 sequences, roughly 10% appearing once. J is TRBJ2-1 and V is TRBV5-6; maybe TRBD1 (6 bases). The sample consisted of CD8+ T cells sorted from PBMCs, taken around 25 months after vaccination. The TCR sequence derives from a man in his fifties or sixties who received an inactivated influenza vaccine. Here the CDR3 DNA reads TGTGCCAGCAGCTTGGTAGGGGGAGCCAAATACAATGAGCAGTTCTTC. This codes for CASSLVGGAKYNEQFF. Together with reference TRBV5-6 and TRBJ2-1, the CDR3 gives the full variable domain: DAGVTQSPTHLIKTRGQQVTLRCSPKSGHDTVSWYQQALGQGPQFIFQYYEEEERQRGNFPDRFSGHQFPNYSSELNVNALLLGDSALYLCASSLVGGAKYNEQFFGPGTRLTVL.